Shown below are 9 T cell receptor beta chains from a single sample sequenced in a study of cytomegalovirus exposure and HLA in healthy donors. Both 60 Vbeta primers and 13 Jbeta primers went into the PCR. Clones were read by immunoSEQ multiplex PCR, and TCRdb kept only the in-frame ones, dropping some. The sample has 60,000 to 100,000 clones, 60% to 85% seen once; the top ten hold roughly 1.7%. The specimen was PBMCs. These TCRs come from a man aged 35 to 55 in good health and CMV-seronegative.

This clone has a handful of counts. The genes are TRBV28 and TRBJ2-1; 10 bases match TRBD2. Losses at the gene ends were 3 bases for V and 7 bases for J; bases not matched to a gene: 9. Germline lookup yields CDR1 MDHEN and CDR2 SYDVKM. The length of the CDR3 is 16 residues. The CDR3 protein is CASSFGDLAGVNEQFF. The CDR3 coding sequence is TGTGCCAGCAGTTTCGGGGACCTAGCGGGAGTAAATGAGCAGTTCTTC. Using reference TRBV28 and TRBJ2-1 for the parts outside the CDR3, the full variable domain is DVKVTQSSRYLVKRTGEKVFLECVQDMDHENMFWYRQDPGLGLRLIYFSYDVKMKEKGDIPEGYSVSREKKERFSLILESASTNQTSMYLCASSFGDLAGVNEQFFGPGTRLTVL.

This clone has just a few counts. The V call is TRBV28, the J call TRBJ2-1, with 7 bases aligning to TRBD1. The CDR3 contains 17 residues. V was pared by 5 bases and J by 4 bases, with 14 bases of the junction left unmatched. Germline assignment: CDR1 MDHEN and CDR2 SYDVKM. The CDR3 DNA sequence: TGTGCCAGCAGTATAGTCATGTGGACAGGAGAATACAATGAGCAGTTCTTC. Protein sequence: CASSIVMWTGEYNEQFF.

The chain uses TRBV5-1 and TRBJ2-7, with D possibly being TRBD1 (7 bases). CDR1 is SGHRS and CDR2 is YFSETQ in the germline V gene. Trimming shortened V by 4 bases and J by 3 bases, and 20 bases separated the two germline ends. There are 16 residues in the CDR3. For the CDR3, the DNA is TGCGCCAGCAGCGCTGGGGGGACAGCCTCCGTCTACGAGCAGTACTTC. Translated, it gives CASSAGGTASVYEQYF.

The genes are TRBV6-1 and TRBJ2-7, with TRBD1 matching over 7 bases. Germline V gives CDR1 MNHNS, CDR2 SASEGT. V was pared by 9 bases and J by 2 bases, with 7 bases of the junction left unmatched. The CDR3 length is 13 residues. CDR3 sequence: CASYGTDTYEQYF. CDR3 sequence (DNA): TGTGCCAGTTACGGGACAGATACCTACGAGCAGTACTTC.

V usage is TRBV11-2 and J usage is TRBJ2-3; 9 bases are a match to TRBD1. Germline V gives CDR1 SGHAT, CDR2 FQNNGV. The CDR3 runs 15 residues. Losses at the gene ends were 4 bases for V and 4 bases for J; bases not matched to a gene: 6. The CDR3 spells CASSSRTGDSDTQYF. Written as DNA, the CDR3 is TGTGCCAGCAGCTCGAGGACAGGGGATTCAGATACGCAGTATTTT.

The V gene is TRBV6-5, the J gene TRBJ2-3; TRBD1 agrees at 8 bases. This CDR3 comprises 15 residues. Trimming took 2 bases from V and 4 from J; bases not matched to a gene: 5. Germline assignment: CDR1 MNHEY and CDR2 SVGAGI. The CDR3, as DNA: TGTGCCAGCAGTTACGCGGACAGGGTTTCAGATACGCAGTATTTT. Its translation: CASSYADRVSDTQYF.

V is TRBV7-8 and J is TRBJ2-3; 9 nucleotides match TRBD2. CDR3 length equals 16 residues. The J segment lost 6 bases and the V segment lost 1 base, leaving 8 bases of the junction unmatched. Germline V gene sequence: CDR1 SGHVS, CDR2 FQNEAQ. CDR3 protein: CASSLEYASGTDTQYF. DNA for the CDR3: TGTGCCAGCAGCTTAGAGTATGCTAGCGGGACGGATACGCAGTATTTT.

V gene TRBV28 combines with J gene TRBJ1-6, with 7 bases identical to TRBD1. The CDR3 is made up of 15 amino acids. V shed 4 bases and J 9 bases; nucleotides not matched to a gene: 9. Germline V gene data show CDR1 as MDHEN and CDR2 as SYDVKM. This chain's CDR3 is CASSSLRQGSSPLHF. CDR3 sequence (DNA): TGTGCCAGCAGTTCGCTAAGACAGGGAAGTTCACCCCTCCACTTT.

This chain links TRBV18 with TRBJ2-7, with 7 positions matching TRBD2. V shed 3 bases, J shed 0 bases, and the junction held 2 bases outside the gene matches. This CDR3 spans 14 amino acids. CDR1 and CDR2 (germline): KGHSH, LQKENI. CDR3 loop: CASSPGTNSYEQYF. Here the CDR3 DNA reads TGTGCCAGCTCACCTGGGACTAACTCCTACGAGCAGTACTTC.